Listed below are T cell receptor beta chains from one sample, sequenced in a study of T cell changes during pregnancy in multiple sclerosis. Some clones are missing from TCRdb's copy, which holds only in-frame ones; the method was immunoSEQ multiplex PCR. The table includes tens of thousands of clones, 80% to 95% detected once. Sequenced here: peripheral blood, sampled in the first trimester of pregnancy. The receptor set was obtained from a female donor with multiple sclerosis, enrolled in a pregnancy study. CDR3s include the opening cysteine and the closing phenylalanine or tryptophan. The order of the fields is clone size, D gene, J gene, V gene, CDR3 DNA, CDR3 protein. A D gene is named only where the DNA matches it firmly. Rows give clone size only sometimes, using once, few, many, or a class for an expanded clone.

NA	TRBD2	TRBJ2-1	TRBV6-5	TGTGCCAGCAGGAGCGGGGGGGTTCAAAGGAATGAGCAGTTCTTC	CASRSGGVQRNEQFF
once	TRBD1	TRBJ2-1	TRBV5-6	TGTGCCAGCAGCTTGGCCGGACAGGGGGCAGGTGAGCAGTTCTTC	CASSLAGQGAGEQFF
once	NA	TRBJ1-5	TRBV30	TGTGCCTGGAGTGGACAGGCGGTACTGAATCAGCCCCAGCATTTT	CAWSGQAVLNQPQHF
NA	NA	TRBJ1-3	TRBV7-2	TGTGCCAGCAGGGACAGCAACCTAAACACCATATATTTT	CASRDSNLNTIYF
NA	NA	TRBJ1-4	TRBV19	TGTGCCAGTAGTCCCGGTTGGGGCTCCCCTAATGAAAAACTGTTTTTT	CASSPGWGSPNEKLFF
NA	NA	TRBJ1-1	TRBV9	TGTGCCAGCAGCACGCGGGACTCAGGACGGGTTGAAGCTTTCTTT	CASSTRDSGRVEAFF
NA	NA	TRBJ2-5	TRBV18	TGTGCCAGCTCACCACCCAATTACCAAGAGACCCAGTACTTC	CASSPPNYQETQYF
NA	TRBD2	TRBJ2-5	TRBV7-2	TGTGCCAGCAGCAAAGGGCGGGGGGGCGGAGAGACCCAGTACTTC	CASSKGRGGGETQYF
NA	TRBD1	TRBJ2-3	TRBV5-1	TGCGCCAGCAGTTGGGACAGGGGGAAGGCAGATACGCAGTATTTT	CASSWDRGKADTQYF
NA	NA	TRBJ2-7	TRBV7-2	TGTGCCAGCAGCTTAGATCCCCTCATCGGACTCGAGCAGTACTTC	CASSLDPLIGLEQYF
NA	TRBD1	TRBJ1-6	TRBV19	TGTGCCAGTAGTATGCTACCAGGACGGGACCCGGGACAGATGCTCTCCCGAGATAATTCACCCCTCCACTTT	CASSMLPGRDPGQMLSRDNSPLHF
NA	TRBD1	TRBJ2-7	TRBV6-1	TGTGCCAGCAGTCGAGCCGGGACAGGCTACGAGCAGTACTTC	CASSRAGTGYEQYF
NA	TRBD1	TRBJ2-7	TRBV7-9	TGTGCCAGCAGCAGCCCGGGACAGGGGACCTACGAGCAGTACTTC	CASSSPGQGTYEQYF
NA	NA	TRBJ1-1	TRBV18	TGTGCCAGCTCACCAGGGGGCTTTGGCACTGAAGCTTTCTTT	CASSPGGFGTEAFF
NA	NA	TRBJ1-2	TRBV6-5	TGTGCCAGCAGGGACTCCGGAGGACCTAACTATGGCTACACCTTC	CASRDSGGPNYGYTF
NA	TRBD2	TRBJ2-7	TRBV9	TGTGCCAGCAGCGCGCTAGCGGCAGCCTACGAGCAGTACTTC	CASSALAAAYEQYF
NA	TRBD1	TRBJ1-4	TRBV5-8	TGTGCCAGCAGGGGGAGTGGACAGGGGTCGACTAATGAAAAACTGTTTTTT	CASRGSGQGSTNEKLFF
once	NA	TRBJ1-2	TRBV12-5	TGTGCTAGTGGTGATCCCCGGGAAGCTCCCTACACCTTC	CASGDPREAPYTF
NA	NA	TRBJ2-7	TRBV19	TGTGCCAGTATGGAGCGAATTACCTCCTACGAGCAGTACTTC	CASMERITSYEQYF
NA	NA	TRBJ1-2	TRBV12-5	TGTGCTAGTGGTCGACTGGGACTCTATGGCTACACCTTC	CASGRLGLYGYTF
NA	TRBD2	TRBJ2-3	TRBV15	TGTGCCACCAGCCCTCGCGGTCTAGCGGGGGAGACCACAGATACGCAGTATTTT	CATSPRGLAGETTDTQYF
NA	TRBD2	TRBJ2-3	TRBV18	TGTGCCAGCTCACTGCTAGCGGGGGGCCCTCCCACAGATACGCAGTATTTT	CASSLLAGGPPTDTQYF
NA	TRBD1	TRBJ1-2	TRBV13	TGTGCCAGCAGGACAGGGGGCGTTAATACCTATGGCTACACCTTC	CASRTGGVNTYGYTF
NA	NA	TRBJ2-6	TRBV21-1	TGTGCCGAAGGAATGGGGCCTGGGGCCAACGTCCTGACTTTC	CAEGMGPGANVLTF
NA	TRBD1	TRBJ2-7	TRBV7-9	TGTGCCAGCAGCCAACACGACAGGGACGAGCAGTACTTC	CASSQHDRDEQYF
NA	NA	TRBJ1-4	TRBV29-1	TGCAGCGTCGGGACTACCGGTCCAACTAATGAAAAACTGTTTTTT	CSVGTTGPTNEKLFF
NA	NA	TRBJ1-1	TRBV7-3	TGTGCCAGCAGCTTGGGGGCGAACACTGAAGCTTTCTTT	CASSLGANTEAFF
NA	TRBD1	TRBJ2-2	TRBV14	TGTGCCAGCAGCCAATTGGGACAGGCCCGTGGGGAGCTGTTTTTT	CASSQLGQARGELFF
few	NA	TRBJ1-1	TRBV9	TGTGCCAGCAGCGTAGTAGGGACGGGGACTTCTGAAGCTTTCTTT	CASSVVGTGTSEAFF
NA	NA	TRBJ1-5	TRBV7-9	TGTGCCAGCAGCTCACAGGGTAATAGCAATCAGCCCCAGCATTTT	CASSSQGNSNQPQHF
NA	NA	TRBJ1-2	TRBV19	TGTGCCAGTAGTATGGCTGGAGCTATCGTAGCTGTTAACTATGGCTACACCTTC	CASSMAGAIVAVNYGYTF
NA	TRBD1	TRBJ2-7	TRBV6-1	TGTGCCAGCAGTGGGGGGACAGTAGCCGAGCAGTACTTC	CASSGGTVAEQYF
NA	TRBD1	TRBJ1-3	TRBV7-2	TGTGCCAGCAGCTTAGTATCAGGGGGATCTGGAAACACCATATATTTT	CASSLVSGGSGNTIYF
NA	TRBD2	TRBJ2-3	TRBV9	TGTGCCAGCAGCGAAGCGGGGGGGAGGGTCGATACGCAGTATTTT	CASSEAGGRVDTQYF